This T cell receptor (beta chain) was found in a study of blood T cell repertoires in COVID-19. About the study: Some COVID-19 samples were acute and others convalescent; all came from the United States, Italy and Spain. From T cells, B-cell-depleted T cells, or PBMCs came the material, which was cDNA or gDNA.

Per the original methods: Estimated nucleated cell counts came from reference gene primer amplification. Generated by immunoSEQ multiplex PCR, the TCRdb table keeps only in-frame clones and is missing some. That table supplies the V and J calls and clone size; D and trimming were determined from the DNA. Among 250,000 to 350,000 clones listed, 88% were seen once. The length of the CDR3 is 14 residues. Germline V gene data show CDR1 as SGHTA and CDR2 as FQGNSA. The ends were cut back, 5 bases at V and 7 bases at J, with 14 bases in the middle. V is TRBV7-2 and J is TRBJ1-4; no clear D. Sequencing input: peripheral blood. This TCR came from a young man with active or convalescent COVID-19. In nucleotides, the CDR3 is TGTGCCAGCAGCCTCGGAGGGTTGTCTGAAAAACTGTTTTTT. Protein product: CASSLGGLSEKLFF.